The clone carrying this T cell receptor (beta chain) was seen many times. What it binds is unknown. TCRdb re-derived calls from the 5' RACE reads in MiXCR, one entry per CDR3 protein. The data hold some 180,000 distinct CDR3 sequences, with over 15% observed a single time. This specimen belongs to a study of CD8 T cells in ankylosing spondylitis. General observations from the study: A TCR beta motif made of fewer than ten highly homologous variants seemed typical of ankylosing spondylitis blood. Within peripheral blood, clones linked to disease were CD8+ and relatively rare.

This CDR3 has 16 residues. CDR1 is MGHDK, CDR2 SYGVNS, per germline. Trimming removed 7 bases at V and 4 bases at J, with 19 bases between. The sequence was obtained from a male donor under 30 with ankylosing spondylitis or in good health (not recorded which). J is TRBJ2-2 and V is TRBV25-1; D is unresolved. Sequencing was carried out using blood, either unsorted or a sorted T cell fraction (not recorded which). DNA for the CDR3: TGTGCCAGCACCCCAACTTGGCCAGCTACCACCGGGGAGCTGTTTTTT. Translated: CASTPTWPATTGELFF.